The T cell receptor (beta chain) under discussion was sequenced for a study of T cell clonotyping in hematopoietic cell transplantation. Study results and caveats: Broader posttransplant TCR repertoire diversity was predicted by graft donor and pretransplant recipient Inverse Simpson Index values. Few recipient clonotypes overlapped donors; over 97% were de novo at given depth. CD4 and CD8 repertoire contributions could not be separated without sorting.

Germline V CDR1 and CDR2: SGHDN, FVKESK. V lost 0 bases, J lost 7 bases, and 9 bases lay in between. This CDR3 has 13 amino acids. For this clone: What it recognizes is unknown.

Data came from immunoSEQ multiplex PCR; TCRdb stores just in-frame clones and leaves some out. The table lists 9,000 to 13,000 clones, approximately 92% of them singletons. Recipient blood drawn about 28 days pretransplant and days 30, 100, 180 after. The V gene is TRBV14, the J gene TRBJ2-5; the D gene is possibly TRBD2 (5 bases). The sequence came from a female patient aged 60 to 70 who had an allogeneic stem cell transplant from an unrelated donor, so the T cells may come from the graft donor. Some clones in this sample may be carry-over from other donors' samples. Here the sequenced sample was PBMCs, taken 100 days after allogeneic stem cell transplant. The CDR3 DNA reads as TGTGCCAGCAGCCAAGATTACCGGGGGACCCAGTACTTC. Amino acid sequence: CASSQDYRGTQYF.